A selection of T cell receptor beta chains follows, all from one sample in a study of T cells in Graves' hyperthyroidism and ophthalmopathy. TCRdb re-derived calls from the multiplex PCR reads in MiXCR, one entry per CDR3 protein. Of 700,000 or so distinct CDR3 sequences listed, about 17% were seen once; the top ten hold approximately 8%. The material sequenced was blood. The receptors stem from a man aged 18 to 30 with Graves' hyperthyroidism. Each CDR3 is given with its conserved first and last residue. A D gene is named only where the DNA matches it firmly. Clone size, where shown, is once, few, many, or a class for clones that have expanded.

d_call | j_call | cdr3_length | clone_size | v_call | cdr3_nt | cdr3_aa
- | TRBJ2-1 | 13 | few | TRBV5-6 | TGTGCCAGCAGCAGTGACAGGCTCCATGAGCAGTTCTTC | CASSSDRLHEQFF
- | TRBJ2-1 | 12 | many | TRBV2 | TGTGCCAGCAGACTACATAACAATGAGCAGTTCTTC | CASRLHNNEQFF
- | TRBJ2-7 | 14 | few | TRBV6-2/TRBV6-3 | TGTGCCAGCGGGGGACGGAGTCCCTCCTACGAGCAGTACTTC | CASGGRSPSYEQYF
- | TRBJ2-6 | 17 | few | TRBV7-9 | TGTGCCAGCAGCTCATACCCAGATAAGGAAGGGGCCAACGTCCTGACTTTC | CASSSYPDKEGANVLTF
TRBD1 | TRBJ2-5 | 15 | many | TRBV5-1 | TGCGCCAGCAGCCAAGGGGGCCAGAGTAAAGAGACCCAGTACTTC | CASSQGGQSKETQYF
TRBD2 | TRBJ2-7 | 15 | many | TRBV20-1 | TGCAGTGCTATTCTGACTAGCGGGAGCTCCTACGAGCAGTACTTC | CSAILTSGSSYEQYF
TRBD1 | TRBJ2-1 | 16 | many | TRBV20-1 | TGCAGTGCTAGGGGGGACCCCAGAGACAGGGGCAATGAGCAGTTCTTC | CSARGDPRDRGNEQFF
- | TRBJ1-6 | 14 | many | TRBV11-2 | TGTGCCAGCAGCTTATGGCAGTGGGATTCACCCCTCCACTTT | CASSLWQWDSPLHF
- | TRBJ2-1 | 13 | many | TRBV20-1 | TGCAGTGCTAGCGGGAGCGATTACAATGAGCAGTTCTTC | CSASGSDYNEQFF
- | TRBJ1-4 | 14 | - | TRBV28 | TGTGCCAGCAGTTTGGCTCGACAGGACGAAAAACTGTTTTTT | CASSLARQDEKLFF
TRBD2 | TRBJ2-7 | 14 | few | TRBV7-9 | TGTGCCAGCAGCAGGGAGGGTATGGGGCACGAGCAGTACTTC | CASSREGMGHEQYF
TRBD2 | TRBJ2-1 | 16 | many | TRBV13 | TGTGCCAGCAGCTCCAAGACTAGCGGGAGGCGCGATGAGCAGTTCTTC | CASSSKTSGRRDEQFF
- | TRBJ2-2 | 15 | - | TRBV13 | TGTGCCAGCAGCTTGGGGGCAGGGAATAACGGGGAGCTGTTTTTT | CASSLGAGNNGELFF
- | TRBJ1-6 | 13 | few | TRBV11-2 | TGTGCCAGCAGCTTAGAAAATAATTCACCCCTCCACTTT | CASSLENNSPLHF
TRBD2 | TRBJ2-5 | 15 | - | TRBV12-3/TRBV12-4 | TGTGCCAGCAGGGGGGGACTAGCGGCTCCATTGGCCCAGTACTTC | CASRGGLAAPLAQYF
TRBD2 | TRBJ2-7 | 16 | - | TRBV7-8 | TGTGCCAGCAGCCTAGGACTAGCGGGACTATCGGGGGAGCAGTACTTC | CASSLGLAGLSGEQYF
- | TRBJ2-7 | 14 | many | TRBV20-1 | TGCAGTGCCCAGGGAGCGGTCCCCAGTTACGAGCAGTACTTC | CSAQGAVPSYEQYF
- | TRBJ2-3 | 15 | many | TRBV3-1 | TGTGCCAGCAGCCAAGATTCGCTAACCCAAGATACGCAGTATTTT | CASSQDSLTQDTQYF
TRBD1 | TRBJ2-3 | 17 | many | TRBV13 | TGTGCCAGCAGCTCCCGGGACAGGGGGCTAGGGGCAGATACGCAGTATTTT | CASSSRDRGLGADTQYF
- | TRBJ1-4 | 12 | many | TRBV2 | TGTGCCAGCAGTGAGGAGGGGGAAAAACTGTTTTTT | CASSEEGEKLFF
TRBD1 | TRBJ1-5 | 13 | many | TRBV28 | TGTGCCAGTGACGGGACAGGGTATCAGCCCCAGCATTTT | CASDGTGYQPQHF
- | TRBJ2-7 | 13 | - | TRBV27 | TGTGCCAGCAGATTAGGTGGGGGGATCGAGCAGTACTTC | CASRLGGGIEQYF
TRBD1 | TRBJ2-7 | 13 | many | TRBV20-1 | TGCAGTTCACCCGGGGACAGTTCTACGGAGCAGTACTTC | CSSPGDSSTEQYF
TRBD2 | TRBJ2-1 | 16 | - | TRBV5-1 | TGCGCCAGCAGCGCGGCCTGGGGGGGTTCCCACAATGAGCAGTTCTTC | CASSAAWGGSHNEQFF
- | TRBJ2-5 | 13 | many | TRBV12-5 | TGTGCTAGTGGTTTACGGGGGCCAGAGACCCAGTACTTC | CASGLRGPETQYF
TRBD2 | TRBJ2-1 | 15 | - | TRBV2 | TGTGCCAGCCCAGGGACTAGCGGGACGTACAATGAGCAGTTCTTC | CASPGTSGTYNEQFF
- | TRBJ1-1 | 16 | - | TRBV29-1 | TGCAGCGTTGGCAGGGCCCCCTTTGAATTGGGCACTGAAGCTTTCTTT | CSVGRAPFELGTEAFF
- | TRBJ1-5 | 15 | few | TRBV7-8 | TGTGCCAGCAGCACAAGGGACTTCAAATGGCAGCCCCAGCATTTT | CASSTRDFKWQPQHF
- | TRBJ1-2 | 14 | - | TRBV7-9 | TGTGCCAGCAGTGTGACAGAACTTAACTATGGCTACACCTTC | CASSVTELNYGYTF
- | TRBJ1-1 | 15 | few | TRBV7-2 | TGTGCCAGCAGCTCACATGGGGGGGTTAGCACTGAAGCTTTCTTT | CASSSHGGVSTEAFF
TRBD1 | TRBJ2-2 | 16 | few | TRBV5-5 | TGTGCCAGCAGCTTTCCAGGGGGCGTTGGTTCCGGGGAGCTGTTTTTT | CASSFPGGVGSGELFF
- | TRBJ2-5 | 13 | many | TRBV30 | TGTGCCTGGACCCCTTGGGTAGGAGAGACCCAGTACTTC | CAWTPWVGETQYF
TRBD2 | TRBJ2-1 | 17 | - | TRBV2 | TGTGCCAGCAGCCCGAGACCTGGACTAGCGGGAGCCAATGAGCAGTTCTTC | CASSPRPGLAGANEQFF
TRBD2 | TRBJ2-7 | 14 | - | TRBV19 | TGTGCCAGTAGTACCGGACTAGGTTTCGGCGAGCAGTACTTC | CASSTGLGFGEQYF
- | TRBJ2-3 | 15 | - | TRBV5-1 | TGCGCCAGCAGCTTGGAGTCGCGGACCTCAGATACGCAGTATTTT | CASSLESRTSDTQYF
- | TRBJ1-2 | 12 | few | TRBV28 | TGTGCCAGCAGTCCCCAAAGTGCTGGCTACACCTTC | CASSPQSAGYTF
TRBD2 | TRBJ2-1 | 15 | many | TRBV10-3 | TGTGCCATCAGTGGGACTAGCGGGAGTAGGAATGAGCAGTTCTTC | CAISGTSGSRNEQFF
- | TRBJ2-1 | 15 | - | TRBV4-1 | TGCGCCAGCAGCCAAGTTGGGGGTGTCGTATTCCAGCAGTTCTTC | CASSQVGGVVFQQFF
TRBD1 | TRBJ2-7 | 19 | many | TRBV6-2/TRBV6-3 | TGTGCCAGCAATCGACACAGGGGGCTGGTGGGAGCCGCCCCTTACGAGCAGTACTTC | CASNRHRGLVGAAPYEQYF
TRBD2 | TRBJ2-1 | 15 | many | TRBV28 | TGTGCCAGCAGTTTGGGACTAGACGCCTACAATGAGCAGTTCTTC | CASSLGLDAYNEQFF
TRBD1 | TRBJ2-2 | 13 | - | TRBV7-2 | TGTGCCAGCAGCGACAGGGGATTCTGGGAGCTGTTTTTT | CASSDRGFWELFF
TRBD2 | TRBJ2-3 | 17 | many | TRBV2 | TGTGCCAGCAGTGTGGAGGGATCTAGCGGGAGGACAGATACGCAGTATTTT | CASSVEGSSGRTDTQYF
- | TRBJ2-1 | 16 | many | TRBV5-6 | TGTGCCAGCAGCTATTTGGGGGGCGAATCCTACAATGAGCAGTTCTTC | CASSYLGGESYNEQFF
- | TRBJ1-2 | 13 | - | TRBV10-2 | TGCGCCAGCAGACCCGCGGCTAGTTATGGCTACACCTTC | CASRPAASYGYTF
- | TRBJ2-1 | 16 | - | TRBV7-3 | TGTGCCAGCAGCTTAGGGGGACCGAGCTCCTACAATGAGCAGTTCTTC | CASSLGGPSSYNEQFF
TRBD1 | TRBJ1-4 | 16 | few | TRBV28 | TGTGCCAGCAGTTTTGGTAGACAGGGGGCATGGGAAAAACTGTTTTTT | CASSFGRQGAWEKLFF
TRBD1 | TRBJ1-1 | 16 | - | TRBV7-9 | TGTGCCAGCAGCCCCAGACAGGGGGCAAGGAACACTGAAGCTTTCTTT | CASSPRQGARNTEAFF
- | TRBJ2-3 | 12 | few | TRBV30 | TGTGCCTGGAGCCAGGGTCCGGATACGCAGTATTTT | CAWSQGPDTQYF
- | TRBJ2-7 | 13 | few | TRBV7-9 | TGTGCCAGCAGCTTATTTTGGGGCGACGAGCAGTACTTC | CASSLFWGDEQYF
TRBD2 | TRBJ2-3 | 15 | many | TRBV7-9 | TGTGCCAGCAGCTTGGGCGGGAGTGGCACAGATACGCAGTATTTT | CASSLGGSGTDTQYF
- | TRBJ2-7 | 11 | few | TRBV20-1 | TGCAGTGCCCTTTGGGGGGATGAGCAGTACTTC | CSALWGDEQYF